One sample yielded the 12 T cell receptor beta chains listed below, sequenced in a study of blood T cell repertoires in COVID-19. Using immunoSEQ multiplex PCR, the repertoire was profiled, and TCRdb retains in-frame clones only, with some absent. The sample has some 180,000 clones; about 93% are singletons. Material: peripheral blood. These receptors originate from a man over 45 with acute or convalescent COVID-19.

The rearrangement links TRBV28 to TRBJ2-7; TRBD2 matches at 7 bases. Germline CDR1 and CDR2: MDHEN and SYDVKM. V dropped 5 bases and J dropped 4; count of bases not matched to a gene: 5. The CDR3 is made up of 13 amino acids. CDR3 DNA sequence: TGTGCCAGCAGTAGGGAGGGGATTTACGAGCAGTACTTC. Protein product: CASSREGIYEQYF.

CDR3 residues: CASSFRDNSPLHF. The DNA of the CDR3 is TGTGCCAGCAGCTTCAGGGATAATTCACCCCTCCACTTT. This sequence joins TRBV5-5 and TRBJ1-6; weak D call: TRBD1 (5 bases). The CDR3 covers 13 residues. The ends were cut back, 2 bases at V and 5 bases at J, with 5 bases in the middle. Germline V gene data show CDR1 as SGHKS and CDR2 as YYEKEE (reference sequence).

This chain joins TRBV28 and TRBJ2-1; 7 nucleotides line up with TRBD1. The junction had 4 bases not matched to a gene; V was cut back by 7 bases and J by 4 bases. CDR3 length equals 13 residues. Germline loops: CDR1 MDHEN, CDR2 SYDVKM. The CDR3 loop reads CASIRTGYNEQFF. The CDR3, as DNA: TGTGCCAGCATAAGGACAGGTTACAATGAGCAGTTCTTC.

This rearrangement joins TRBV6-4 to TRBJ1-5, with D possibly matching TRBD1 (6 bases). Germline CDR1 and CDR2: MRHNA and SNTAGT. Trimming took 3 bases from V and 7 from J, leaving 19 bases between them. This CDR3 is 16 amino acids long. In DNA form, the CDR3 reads TGTGCCAGCAGTGAGTCCGGGACACCCTTCGGGCAGCCCCAGCATTTT. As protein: CASSESGTPFGQPQHF.

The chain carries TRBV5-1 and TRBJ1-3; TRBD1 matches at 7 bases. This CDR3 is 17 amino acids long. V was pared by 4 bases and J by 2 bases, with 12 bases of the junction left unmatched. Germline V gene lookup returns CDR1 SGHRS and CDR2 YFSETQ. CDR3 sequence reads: CASSPEGGGSPGNTIYF. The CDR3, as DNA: TGCGCCAGCAGCCCCGAAGGAGGGGGCAGTCCTGGAAACACCATATATTTT.

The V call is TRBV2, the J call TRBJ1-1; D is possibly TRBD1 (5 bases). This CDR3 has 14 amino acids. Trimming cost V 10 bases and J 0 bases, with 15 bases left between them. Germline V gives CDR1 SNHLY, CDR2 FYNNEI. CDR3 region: CANRGGIMNTEAFF. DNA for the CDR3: TGTGCCAATCGGGGGGGGATCATGAACACTGAAGCTTTCTTT. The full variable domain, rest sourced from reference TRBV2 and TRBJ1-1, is EPEVTQTPSHQVTQMGQEVILRCVPISNHLYFYWYRQILGQKVEFLVSFYNNEISEKSEIFDDQFSVERPDGSNFTLKIRSTKLEDSAMYFCANRGGIMNTEAFFGQGTRLTVV.

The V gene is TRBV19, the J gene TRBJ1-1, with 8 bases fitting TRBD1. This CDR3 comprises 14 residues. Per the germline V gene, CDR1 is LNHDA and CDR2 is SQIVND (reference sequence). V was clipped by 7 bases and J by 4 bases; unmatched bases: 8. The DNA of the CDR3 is TGTGCCAGTATCGATGGACAGGGTCCCACTGAAGCTTTCTTT. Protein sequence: CASIDGQGPTEAFF.

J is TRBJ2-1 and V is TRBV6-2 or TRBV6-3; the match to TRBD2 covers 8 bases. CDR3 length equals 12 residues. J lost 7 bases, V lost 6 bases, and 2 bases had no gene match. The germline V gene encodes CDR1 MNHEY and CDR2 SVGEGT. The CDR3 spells CASSPGGNEQFF. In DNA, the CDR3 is TGTGCCAGCAGCCCGGGGGGGAATGAGCAGTTCTTC.

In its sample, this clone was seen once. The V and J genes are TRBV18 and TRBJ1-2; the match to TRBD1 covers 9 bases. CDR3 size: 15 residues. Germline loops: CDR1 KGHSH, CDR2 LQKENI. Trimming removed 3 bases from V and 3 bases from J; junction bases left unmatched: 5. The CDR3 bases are TGTGCCAGCTCACCCGGGACAGGGCTGGACTATGGCTACACCTTC. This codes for CASSPGTGLDYGYTF.

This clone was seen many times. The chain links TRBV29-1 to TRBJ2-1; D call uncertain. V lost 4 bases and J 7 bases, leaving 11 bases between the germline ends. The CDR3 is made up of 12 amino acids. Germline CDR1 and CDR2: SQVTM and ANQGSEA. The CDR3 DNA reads TGCAGCGTTGGCCGCGATCGGAATGAGCAGTTCTTC. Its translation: CSVGRDRNEQFF.

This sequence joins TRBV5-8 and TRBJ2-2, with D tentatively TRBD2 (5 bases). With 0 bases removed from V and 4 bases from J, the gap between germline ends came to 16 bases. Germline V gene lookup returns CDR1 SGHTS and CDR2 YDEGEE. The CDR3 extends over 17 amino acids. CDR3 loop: CASSLVNRADSTGELFF. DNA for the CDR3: TGTGCCAGCAGCTTGGTTAATCGAGCGGATTCCACCGGGGAGCTGTTTTTT.

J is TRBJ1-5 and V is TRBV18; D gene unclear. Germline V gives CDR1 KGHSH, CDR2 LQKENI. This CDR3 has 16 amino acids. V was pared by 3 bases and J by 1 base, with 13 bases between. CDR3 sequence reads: CASSPTTRQSNQPQHF. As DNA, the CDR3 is TGTGCCAGCTCACCTACCACGCGACAAAGCAATCAGCCCCAGCATTTT.